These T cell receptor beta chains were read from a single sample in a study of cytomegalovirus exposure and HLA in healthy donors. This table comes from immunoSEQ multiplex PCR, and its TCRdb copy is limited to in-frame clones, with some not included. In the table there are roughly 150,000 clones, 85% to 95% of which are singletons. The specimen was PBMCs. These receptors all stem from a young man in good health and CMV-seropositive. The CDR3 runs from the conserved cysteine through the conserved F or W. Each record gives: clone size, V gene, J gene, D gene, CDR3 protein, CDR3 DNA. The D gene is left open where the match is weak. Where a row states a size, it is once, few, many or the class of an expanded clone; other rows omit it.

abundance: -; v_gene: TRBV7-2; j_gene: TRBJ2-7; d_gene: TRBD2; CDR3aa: CASSLVAGTYEQYF; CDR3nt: TGTGCCAGCAGCTTAGTAGCGGGGACCTACGAGCAGTACTTC
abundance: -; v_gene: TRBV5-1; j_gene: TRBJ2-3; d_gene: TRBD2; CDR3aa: CASSWTPGTSGTQYF; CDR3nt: TGCGCCAGCAGCTGGACCCCCGGGACTAGCGGTACGCAGTATTTT
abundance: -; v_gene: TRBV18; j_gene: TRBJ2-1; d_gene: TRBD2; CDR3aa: CASSPPGREGQVF; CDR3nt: TGTGCCAGCTCACCACCGGGGCGGGAGGGCCAGGTCTTC
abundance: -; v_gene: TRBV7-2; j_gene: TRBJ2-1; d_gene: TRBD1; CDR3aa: CASSQDRAQYVEQFF; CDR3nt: TGTGCCAGCAGCCAGGACAGGGCCCAATACGTGGAGCAGTTCTTC
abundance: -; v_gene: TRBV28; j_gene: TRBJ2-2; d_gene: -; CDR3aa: CASSLVYGGTGELFF; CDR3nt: TGTGCCAGCAGTTTAGTCTACGGGGGAACCGGGGAGCTGTTTTTT
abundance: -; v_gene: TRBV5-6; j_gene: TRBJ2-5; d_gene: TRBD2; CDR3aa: CASSLGLAVETQYF; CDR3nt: TGTGCCAGCAGCTTGGGGCTAGCGGTAGAGACCCAGTACTTC
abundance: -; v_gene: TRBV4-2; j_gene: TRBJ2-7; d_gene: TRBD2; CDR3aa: CASSQGLAGAYEQYF; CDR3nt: TGTGCCAGCAGCCAAGGACTAGCGGGAGCCTACGAGCAGTACTTC
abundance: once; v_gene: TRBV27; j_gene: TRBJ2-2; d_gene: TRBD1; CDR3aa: CASGDSVGNTGELFF; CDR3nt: TGTGCCAGCGGGGACAGCGTCGGGAACACCGGGGAGCTGTTTTTT
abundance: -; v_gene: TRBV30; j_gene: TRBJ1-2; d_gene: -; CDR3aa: CAWSFGGNYGYTF; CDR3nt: TGTGCCTGGAGTTTTGGGGGGAACTATGGCTACACCTTC
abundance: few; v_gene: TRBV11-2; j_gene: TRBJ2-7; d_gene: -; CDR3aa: CASSRGGVEQYF; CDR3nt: TGTGCCAGCAGCCGAGGGGGAGTCGAGCAGTACTTC
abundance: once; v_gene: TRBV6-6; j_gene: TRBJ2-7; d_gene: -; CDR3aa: CASRADILASEQYF; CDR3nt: TGTGCCAGCAGGGCAGACATTCTAGCATCCGAGCAGTACTTC
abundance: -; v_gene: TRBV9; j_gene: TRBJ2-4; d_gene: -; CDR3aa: CASSHPRIAKNIQYF; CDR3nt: TGTGCCAGCAGCCACCCGCGGATAGCCAAAAACATTCAGTACTTC
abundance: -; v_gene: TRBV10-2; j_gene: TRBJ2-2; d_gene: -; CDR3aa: CASAPFRLLASTGELFF; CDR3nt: TGCGCCAGCGCCCCCTTTCGACTCCTCGCTAGCACCGGGGAGCTGTTTTTT
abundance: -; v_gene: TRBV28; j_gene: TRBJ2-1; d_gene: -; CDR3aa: CASSSPASEREGAYNEQFF; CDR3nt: TGTGCCAGCAGTTCCCCGGCTTCCGAGAGGGAGGGGGCCTACAATGAGCAGTTCTTC
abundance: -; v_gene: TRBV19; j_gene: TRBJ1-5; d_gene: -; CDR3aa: CASRPGHFNQPQHF; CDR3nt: TGTGCCAGTAGGCCGGGACACTTCAATCAGCCCCAGCATTTT
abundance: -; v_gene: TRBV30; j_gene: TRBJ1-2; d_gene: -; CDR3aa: CAWSVTRTLATYTF; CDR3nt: TGTGCCTGGAGTGTAACGCGGACTCTAGCCACCTACACCTTC
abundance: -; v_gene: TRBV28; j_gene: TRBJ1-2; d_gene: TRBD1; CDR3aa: CASSFGGQSLYGYTF; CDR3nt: TGTGCCAGCAGTTTTGGGGGACAGAGTCTCTATGGCTACACCTTC
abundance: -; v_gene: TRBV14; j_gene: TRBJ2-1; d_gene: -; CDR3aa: CASSQVGGGLNEQFF; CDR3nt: TGTGCCAGCAGCCAAGTGGGGGGAGGTCTTAATGAGCAGTTCTTC
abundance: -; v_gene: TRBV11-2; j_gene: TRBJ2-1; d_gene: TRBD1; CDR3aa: CASSSKTGSRSYNEQFF; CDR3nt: TGTGCCAGCAGCTCTAAGACAGGGTCCCGTTCCTACAATGAGCAGTTCTTC
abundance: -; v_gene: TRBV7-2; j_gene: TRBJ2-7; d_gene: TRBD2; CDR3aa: CASSSARLAGVIEQYF; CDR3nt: TGTGCCAGCAGCTCGGCAAGACTAGCGGGAGTGATCGAGCAGTACTTC
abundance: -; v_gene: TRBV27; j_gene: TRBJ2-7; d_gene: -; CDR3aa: CASRGQETFSEQYF; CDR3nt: TGTGCCAGCCGCGGGCAGGAGACGTTCAGCGAGCAGTACTTC
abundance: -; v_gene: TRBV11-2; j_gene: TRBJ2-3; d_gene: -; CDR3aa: CASSSKGRLTSTDTQYF; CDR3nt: TGTGCCAGCAGCTCCAAGGGGCGATTGACTAGCACAGATACGCAGTATTTT
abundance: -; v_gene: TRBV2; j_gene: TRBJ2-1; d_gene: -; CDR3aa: CASMARTAGGEQFF; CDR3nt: TGTGCCAGCATGGCTAGAACGGCGGGCGGTGAGCAGTTCTTC
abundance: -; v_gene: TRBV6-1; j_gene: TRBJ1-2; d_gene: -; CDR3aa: CASSTTRYGYTF; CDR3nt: TGTGCCAGCAGTACAACCCGATATGGCTACACCTTC
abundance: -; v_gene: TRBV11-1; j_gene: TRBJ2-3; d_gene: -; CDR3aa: CASSRAVGTDTQYF; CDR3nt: TGTGCCAGCAGCCGAGCGGTGGGAACAGATACGCAGTATTTT
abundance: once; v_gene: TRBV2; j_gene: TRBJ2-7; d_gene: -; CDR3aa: CASRLDSSYEQYF; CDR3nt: TGTGCCAGCAGATTGGACAGCTCCTACGAGCAGTACTTC
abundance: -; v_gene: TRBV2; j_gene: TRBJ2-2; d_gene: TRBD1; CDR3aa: CASSQDRGTGELFF; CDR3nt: TGTGCCAGCAGTCAAGACAGGGGCACCGGGGAGCTGTTTTTT
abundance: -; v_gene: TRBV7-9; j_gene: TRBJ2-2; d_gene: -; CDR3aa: CASSLTGAGELFF; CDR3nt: TGTGCCAGCAGCTTAACCGGGGCCGGGGAGCTGTTTTTT
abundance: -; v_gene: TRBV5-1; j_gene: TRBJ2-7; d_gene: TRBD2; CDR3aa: CASSLWGAGGYEQYF; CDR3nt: TGCGCCAGCAGCTTGTGGGGAGCGGGAGGCTACGAGCAGTACTTC
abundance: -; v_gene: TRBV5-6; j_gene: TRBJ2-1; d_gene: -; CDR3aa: CASRNSADNEQFF; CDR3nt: TGTGCCAGCAGGAATAGCGCCGACAATGAGCAGTTCTTC
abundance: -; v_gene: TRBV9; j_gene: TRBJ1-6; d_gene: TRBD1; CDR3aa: CASNPGQNNSPLHF; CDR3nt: TGTGCCAGCAATCCGGGACAGAATAATTCACCCCTCCACTTT
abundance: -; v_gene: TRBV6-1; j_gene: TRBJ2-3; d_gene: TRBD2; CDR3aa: CASRPLARGTDTQYF; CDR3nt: TGTGCCAGCAGGCCCCTAGCGCGGGGGACAGATACGCAGTATTTT
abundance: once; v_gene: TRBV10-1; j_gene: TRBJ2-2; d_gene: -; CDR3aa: CARVGDTGELFF; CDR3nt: TGCGCCAGGGTCGGAGACACCGGGGAGCTGTTTTTT
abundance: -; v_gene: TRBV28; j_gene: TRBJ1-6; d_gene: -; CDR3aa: CASWSSYNSPLHF; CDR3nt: TGTGCCAGCTGGAGCTCCTATAATTCACCCCTCCACTTT
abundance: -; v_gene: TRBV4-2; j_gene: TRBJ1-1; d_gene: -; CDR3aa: CASSHVRGNTEAFF; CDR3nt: TGTGCCAGCAGCCACGTCCGAGGGAACACTGAAGCTTTCTTT
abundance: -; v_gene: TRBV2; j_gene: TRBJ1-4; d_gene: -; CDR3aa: CASSEGREKLFF; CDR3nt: TGTGCCAGCAGCGAGGGTAGGGAAAAACTGTTTTTT
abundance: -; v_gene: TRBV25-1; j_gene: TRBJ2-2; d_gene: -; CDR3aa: CASSDQREVATTGELFF; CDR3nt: TGTGCCAGCAGTGACCAGAGGGAGGTAGCGACAACCGGGGAGCTGTTTTTT
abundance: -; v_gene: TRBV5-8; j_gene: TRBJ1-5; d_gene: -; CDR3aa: CASSPNPGIQPQHF; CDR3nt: TGTGCCAGCAGCCCAAACCCGGGGATACAGCCCCAGCATTTT
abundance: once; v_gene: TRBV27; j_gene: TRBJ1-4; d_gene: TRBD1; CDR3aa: CASSYSRTGTLFF; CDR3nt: TGTGCCAGCAGCTATTCCCGGACAGGCACTTTGTTTTTT
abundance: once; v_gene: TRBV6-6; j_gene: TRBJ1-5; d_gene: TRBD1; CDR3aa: CASNSGTENQPQHF; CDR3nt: TGTGCCAGCAACTCCGGGACAGAAAATCAGCCCCAGCATTTT
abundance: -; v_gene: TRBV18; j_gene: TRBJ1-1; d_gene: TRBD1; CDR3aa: CASSPLRQGANTEAFF; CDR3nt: TGTGCCAGCTCACCACTAAGACAGGGGGCGAACACTGAAGCTTTCTTT
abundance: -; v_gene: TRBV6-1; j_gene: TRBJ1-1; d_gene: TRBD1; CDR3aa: CASSEAQGVPEAFF; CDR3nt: TGTGCCAGCAGTGAAGCTCAGGGGGTGCCCGAAGCTTTCTTT
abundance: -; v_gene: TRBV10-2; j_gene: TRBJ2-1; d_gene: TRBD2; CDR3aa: CASTLAGGPNEQFF; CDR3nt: TGCGCCAGCACACTAGCGGGAGGGCCCAATGAGCAGTTCTTC
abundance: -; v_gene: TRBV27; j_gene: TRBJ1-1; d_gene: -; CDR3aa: CASSLADYTEAFF; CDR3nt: TGTGCCAGCAGTTTGGCAGACTACACTGAAGCTTTCTTT
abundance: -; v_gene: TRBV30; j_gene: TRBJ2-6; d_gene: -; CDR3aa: CALRSISGANVLTF; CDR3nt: TGTGCCTTGCGGAGTATTTCTGGGGCCAACGTCCTGACTTTC